What follows describes a single TCR beta chain. Its cognate antigen is unknown. Sequencing used immunoSEQ multiplex PCR; TCRdb keeps in-frame clones, though not all of them. In the table there are some 140,000 clones, around four fifths of which are singletons. The data were obtained in a study of T cell responses to AZD1222 COVID-19 vaccine. Notes on the study in general: Baseline seropositivity occurred in only six AZD1222 recipients. Researchers took repertoire samples only after the peak T cell response had come. Vaccination with two AZD1222 doses was followed by a rise in Spike-specific TCR breadth and depth. Clonal diversity may have been underestimated in mostly white British donors.

V lost 6 bases to trimming and J lost 1 base; unmatched junction nucleotides: 6. The CDR3 is 15 amino acids. The germline CDR1 and CDR2 sequences are MGHDK and SYGVNS. The material was peripheral blood, obtained on day 0 of AZD1222 vaccination. This sequence originates from an adult in good health. The V call is TRBV25-1, the J call TRBJ2-1; 7 nucleotides agree with TRBD2. The CDR3 DNA is TGTGCCAGCAGCACTGGGGGGGTGTCCTACAATGAGCAGTTCTTC. Translation: CASSTGGVSYNEQFF.